This T cell receptor (beta chain) was profiled in a study of T-cell memory formation after mild COVID-19. The study, taken as a whole, reports: Later expanders leaned CD4+, whereas day 15 to 85 contracting clones were balanced CD4/CD8. Still unconfirmed is whether the second-wave clones peaking on day 37 recognized SARS-CoV-2.

Concerning this clonotype: What it binds is unknown.

Each CDR3 protein gets one entry after TCRdb re-called the 5' RACE reads with MiXCR. The repertoire holds roughly 400,000 distinct CDR3 sequences, with about 16% as singletons. Germline CDR1 and CDR2: SGHNT and YENEEA. The V end lost 3 bases, the J end lost 7 bases, and 9 bases lay between the germline ends. CDR3 length equals 13 residues. What was sequenced was PBMCs or a T cell subset sorted from them (not recorded which). This chain connects TRBV11-3 to TRBJ2-2, with D possibly being TRBD2 (5 bases). The TCR sequence derives from a man in his late teens or twenties who had mild COVID-19 (a few samples of this study predate the infection). Cell type and time point are not known. This CDR3 reads CASSFSGFGELFF. The CDR3 DNA follows: TGTGCCAGCAGCTTTTCGGGGTTCGGGGAGCTGTTTTTT.